This TCR beta chain was sequenced in a study of siplizumab effects on memory and regulatory T cells. Findings of the study overall: Siplizumab significantly lowered the alloreactive sequences that could be traced to unstimulated CD4+ memory cells. Suppressive capability of dividing Tregs from siplizumab cultures went unverified. Naive T cells, seemingly more diverse than memory cells, seemed major alloresponse contributors.

Approximately 98,000 TCR templates per sample were assayed. Using immunoSEQ multiplex PCR, the repertoire was profiled, and TCRdb retains in-frame clones only, with some absent. Of 85,000 to 120,000 clones listed, roughly nine tenths were seen once; the top ten hold roughly 1.1%. Germline V gene sequence: CDR1 KGHSH, CDR2 LQKENI. V shed 3 bases, J shed 4 bases, and the junction held 4 bases outside the gene matches. The CDR3 has 14 amino acids. This clone showed up just a few times. Its antigen is still unknown. V and J are TRBV18 and TRBJ2-7, with TRBD1 matching 9 bases. The TCR originated in a human donor in good health. The source material was CD4+ T cells sorted from blood. The CDR3 region has the DNA TGTGCCAGCTCACCCGGACAGGGGATATACGAGCAGTACTTC. Translated, it gives CASSPGQGIYEQYF.